This T cell receptor (beta chain) was sequenced in a study of blood T cell repertoires in COVID-19. The CDR3 runs to 16 residues. V lost 5 bases to trimming and J lost 0 bases, with 14 bases between them. The V gene's germline CDR1 is LNHNV and CDR2 YYDKDF (reference sequence). While infection was still active, Seattle patients were enrolled and then followed longitudinally. In the authors' methods: Amplification of reference gene primers provided the estimated nucleated cell counts. Libraries were prepared by immunoSEQ multiplex PCR; TCRdb keeps only in-frame clonotypes and omits some of them. V and J calls and clone size are as listed in that table; D and trimming were resolved from the DNA. The sample has roughly 77,000 clones, 76% seen once.

The source is a man aged 55 to 70 with COVID-19, enrolled during active disease. The rearrangement joins TRBV15 to TRBJ1-5, with a possible D match to TRBD1 (5 bases). Specimen: peripheral blood. The CDR3 sequence is CATSRLTGDSNQPQHF. CDR3 in DNA: TGTGCCACCAGCCGCCTTACAGGCGATAGCAATCAGCCCCAGCATTTT.